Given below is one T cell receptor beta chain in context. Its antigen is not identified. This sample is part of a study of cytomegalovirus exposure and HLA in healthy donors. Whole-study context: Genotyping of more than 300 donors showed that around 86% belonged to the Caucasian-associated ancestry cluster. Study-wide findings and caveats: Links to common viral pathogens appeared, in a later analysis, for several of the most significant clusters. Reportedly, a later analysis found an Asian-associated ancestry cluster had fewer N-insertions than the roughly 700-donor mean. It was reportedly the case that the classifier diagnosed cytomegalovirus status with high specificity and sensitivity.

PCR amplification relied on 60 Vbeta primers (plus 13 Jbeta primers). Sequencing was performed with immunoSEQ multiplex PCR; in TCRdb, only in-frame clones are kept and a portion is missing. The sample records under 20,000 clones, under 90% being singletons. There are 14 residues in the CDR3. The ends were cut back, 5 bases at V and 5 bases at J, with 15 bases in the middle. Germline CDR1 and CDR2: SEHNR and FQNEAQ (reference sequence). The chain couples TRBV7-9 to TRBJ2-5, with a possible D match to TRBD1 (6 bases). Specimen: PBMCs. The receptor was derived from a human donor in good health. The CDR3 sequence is CASSLQGGRETQYF. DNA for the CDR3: TGTGCCAGCAGCCTCCAAGGGGGACGGGAGACCCAGTACTTC.